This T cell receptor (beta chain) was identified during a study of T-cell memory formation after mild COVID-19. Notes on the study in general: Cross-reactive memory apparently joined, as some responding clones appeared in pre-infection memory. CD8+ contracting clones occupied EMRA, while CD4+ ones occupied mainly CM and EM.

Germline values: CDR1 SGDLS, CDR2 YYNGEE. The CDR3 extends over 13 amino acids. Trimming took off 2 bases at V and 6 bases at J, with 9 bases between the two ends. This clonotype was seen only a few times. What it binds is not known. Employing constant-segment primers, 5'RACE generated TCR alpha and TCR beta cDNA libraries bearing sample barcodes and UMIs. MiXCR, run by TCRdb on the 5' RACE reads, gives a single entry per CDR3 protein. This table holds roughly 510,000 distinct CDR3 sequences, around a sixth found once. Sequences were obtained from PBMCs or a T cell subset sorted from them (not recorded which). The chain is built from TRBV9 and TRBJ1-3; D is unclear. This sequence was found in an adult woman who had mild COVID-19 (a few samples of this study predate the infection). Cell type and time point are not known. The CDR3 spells CASSVTDQNTIYF. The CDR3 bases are TGTGCCAGCAGCGTCACGGATCAAAACACCATATATTTT.